Listed here are 12 T cell receptor beta chains from one sample, sequenced in a study of tissue T cells after allogeneic stem cell transplantation. Some clones are missing from TCRdb's copy, which holds only in-frame ones; the method was immunoSEQ multiplex PCR. The top ten clones hold roughly 3% of a sample with about 5,800 clones, around 47% of them seen once. The time point was: mouse harvest day 7 after allogeneic transplant. The graft held 10^6 splenic CD5+ T cells and 10^7 T-cell-depleted bone marrow cells. Specimen: skin. The receptors derive from a female BALB/c mouse given C57BL/6 T cells with graft-versus-host disease after an allogeneic hematopoietic cell transplant.

Comments on this clone: Mouse germline and gene names are used. The read ends 1 residue early relative to the CDR3; the germline J gene fills the gap. The chain couples TRBV15 to TRBJ1-1; D ambiguous. The V and J ends lost 0 bases and 4 bases respectively, with 6 bases between them. CDR1 is SGHND and CDR2 is FRSKSL in the germline V gene. There are 13 residues in the CDR3. CDR3 amino acids: CASSLAGSTEVFF. The sequenced CDR3 bases are TGTGCCAGCAGTTTAGCAGGGAGCACAGAAGTCTTC.

In this sample, this clone turned up a few times. All gene names here are mouse names. This chain's CDR3 is CASSGTLGGLAEQFF. Incomplete CDR3 DNA: TGTGCCAGCAGTGGGACACTGGGGGGGCTGGCTGAGCAGTTC. The chain employs TRBV13-1 and TRBJ2-1, with 11 positions matching TRBD2. The read gets to within 1 residue of the CDR3 end, and the germline J gene fills in the rest. Germline V gene sequence: CDR1 NSHNY, CDR2 SYGAGN. The trim removed 3 bases at V and 7 bases at J, leaving 6 bases unmatched. The CDR3 extends over 15 amino acids.

About this clone: Gene names and germline match the mouse. The sequenced fragment ends 1 residue before the CDR3 boundary, so the rest is inferred from the germline J gene. This chain joins TRBV13-3 and TRBJ2-7; tentatively, D is TRBD2 (6 bases). The CDR3 extends over 11 amino acids. Trimming took off 3 bases at V and 6 bases at J, with 7 bases between the two ends. Germline V gene lookup returns CDR1 NNHDY and CDR2 SYVADS. The part of the CDR3 DNA that was read is TGTGCCAGCAGTGCCTGGGGTGAACAGTAC. Protein product: CASSAWGEQY. The CDR3 as a whole reads CASSAWGEQYF.

Within the sample, this clone is medium-sized. Genes here carry mouse names. This CDR3 is CASSRDRQGAYEQYF. The CDR3 DNA, read in part, is TGTGCTAGCAGTAGAGATCGACAGGGGGCCTATGAACAGTAC. The genes are TRBV17 and TRBJ2-7; 9 nucleotides match TRBD1. The CDR3 end lies 1 residue beyond the end of the read and is filled in from the germline J gene. The CDR3 has 15 amino acids. Germline V lookup: CDR1 MNHDT, CDR2 YYDKIL. The junction had 2 bases not matched to a gene; V was cut back by 0 bases and J by 2 bases. The full variable domain, completed using reference TRBV17 and TRBJ2-7, is DTTVKQNPRYKLARVGKPVNLICSQTMNHDTMYWYQKKPNQAPKLLLFYYDKILNREADTFEKFQSSRPNNSFCSLYIGSAGLEYSAMYLCASSRDRQGAYEQYFGPGTRLTVL.

This clone was seen more than once but under ten times. Genes and germline are mouse. The missing CDR3 end, 1 residue past where the read stops, is filled in from the germline J gene. V gene TRBV3 combines with J gene TRBJ1-5; D uncertain. Germline loops: CDR1 SNHLY, CDR2 FYNGKV (reference sequence). V was trimmed by 1 base and J by 4 bases, leaving 5 bases between them. The CDR3 consists of 13 residues. CDR3 protein: CASSLDRNQAPLF. The CDR3 DNA, read in part, is TGTGCCAGCAGCTTAGACAGAAACCAGGCTCCGCTT.

For this clone: The listed genes are named as in mouse. The sequence runs out 1 residue before the end of the CDR3; the remainder is reconstructed from the germline J gene. This chain uses TRBV13-2 with TRBJ2-5; D may match TRBD1 or TRBD2 (6 bases each). Germline V gene lookup returns CDR1 NNHNN and CDR2 SYGAGS (reference sequence). The CDR3 spans 14 residues. V shed 0 bases and J shed 6 bases, with 11 bases lying between them. The sequenced CDR3 bases are TGTGCCAGCGGTGATGAGGGGGGAGTGGACACCCAGTAC. This encodes CASGDEGGVDTQY. In full, the CDR3 is CASGDEGGVDTQYF.

Comment on this clone: Gene labels here are mouse ones. The read finishes 1 residue shy of the CDR3 end, and the germline J gene is used to complete it. V gene TRBV26 combines with J gene TRBJ2-1; TRBD2 agrees at 11 bases. With V trimmed by 4 bases and J by 4 bases, 0 bases remained unmatched. CDR3 length: 14 residues. Germline CDR1 reads KGHPV; CDR2 reads FQNQEV (reference sequence). The covered CDR3 bases are TGTGCCAGCAGTCGACTGGGGGGGTATGCTGAGCAGTTC. Encoded protein: CASSRLGGYAEQF. Given in full, the CDR3 is CASSRLGGYAEQFF. Based on the CDR3 plus reference TRBV26 and TRBJ2-1, the full variable domain is NSKVIQTPRYLVKGQGQKAKMRCIPEKGHPVVFWYQQNKNNEFKFLINFQNQEVLQQIDMTEKRFSAECPSNSPCSLEIQSSEAGDSALYLCASSRLGGYAEQFFGPGTRLTVL.

A note on this clone: Gene names are mouse gene names. Coverage ceases 1 residue before the CDR3 finishes, and the germline J gene fills in the end. The V call is TRBV19, the J call TRBJ1-6; the match to TRBD1 covers 8 bases. TRBJ1-6 is annotated as an ORF whose role is uncertain. CDR3 size: 14 residues. In germline, CDR1 is FNHDT, CDR2 SITEND (reference sequence). Trimming took 2 bases from V and 7 from J; bases not matched to a gene: 2. Here the CDR3 reads CASSINRGNSPLYF. The sequenced part of the CDR3 DNA is TGTGCCAGCAGTATTAACAGGGGGAATTCGCCCCTCTAC.

This clone was counted a few times. The listed genes are named as in mouse. The read ends 1 residue before the CDR3 terminus; that terminus is restored from the germline J gene. V usage is TRBV31 and J usage is TRBJ2-4; D gene unclear. V lost 0 bases to trimming and J lost 7 bases, with 5 bases between them. CDR3 length: 11 residues. Germline V lookup: CDR1 GKSSPN, CDR2 SITVG. The DNA read from the CDR3 is TGTGCCTGGAGTCTCCTGGACACCTTGTAC. As protein: CAWSLLDTLY. The CDR3 reads in full as CAWSLLDTLYF.

This clone has just a few counts. Gene names and germline match the mouse. The read ends 1 residue shy of where the CDR3 ends; the end is completed using the germline J gene. The chain combines TRBV13-2 with TRBJ2-3; weak D call: TRBD1 (6 bases). The V end was cut by 0 bases, the J end by 3 bases, with 8 bases between. This CDR3 contains 14 residues. Germline V gene sequence: CDR1 NNHNN, CDR2 SYGAGS (reference sequence). Incomplete CDR3 DNA: TGTGCCAGCGGTGATGCAGGGGCAGCAGAAACGCTGTAT. Its protein is CASGDAGAAETLY. The full CDR3 reads CASGDAGAAETLYF.

Points on this clone: The gene names here belong to mouse. The DNA ends 1 residue before the CDR3 does, and the rest of the CDR3 is filled in from the germline J gene. V and J are TRBV5 and TRBJ2-5; D perhaps matches TRBD2 (5 bases). This CDR3 contains 14 residues. Looked up from germline, CDR1 is LGHNA and CDR2 is YNLKQL (reference sequence). Trimming removed 3 bases from V and 0 bases from J, with 7 bases in between. The CDR3 spells CASSQMGNQDTQYF. CDR3 DNA (partial): TGTGCCAGCAGCCAGATGGGGAACCAAGACACCCAGTAC.

For this clone: These gene names are mouse names. The CDR3 is cut off 1 residue early in the read; its end comes from the germline J gene. This chain connects TRBV26 to TRBJ1-3; unclear D gene. V lost 3 bases and J lost 0, with 6 bases in between. Per germline, CDR1 KGHPV and CDR2 FQNQEV (reference sequence). CDR3 length: 14 residues. The sequenced CDR3 bases are TGTGCCAGCAGTCTTGGTCATTCTGGAAATACGCTCTAT. Translated: CASSLGHSGNTLY. The entire CDR3 protein reads CASSLGHSGNTLYF.